These 24 T cell receptor beta chains originate from one sample sequenced in a study of cytomegalovirus exposure and HLA in healthy donors. A multiplex PCR was run with 60 Vbeta primers and 13 Jbeta primers. TCRdb's table, derived via immunoSEQ multiplex PCR, lists solely in-frame clones and lacks some. The sample lists about 150,000 clones, around 80% occurring once. Sequenced material: PBMCs. The receptors were sampled from a man aged 30 to 39 in good health and CMV-seropositive.

The chain has TRBV5-1 and TRBJ2-5, with D perhaps TRBD1 (6 bases). Per germline, CDR1 SGHRS and CDR2 YFSETQ. With 5 bases removed from V and 0 bases from J, the gap between germline ends came to 14 bases. The CDR3 is 15 residues long. CDR3 sequence: CASRGTPRHQETQYF. CDR3 bases: TGCGCCAGCAGGGGGACACCCCGACACCAAGAGACCCAGTACTTC.

This clone was seen only a few times. The chain employs TRBV4-2 and TRBJ2-7; D remains unclear. CDR3 length: 17 amino acids. V was shortened by 2 bases and J by 0 bases, with 17 bases between the two germline ends. CDR1 is LGHNA and CDR2 is YNFKEQ in the germline V gene. The CDR3: CASSQYGSGENSYEQYF. The CDR3 DNA is TGTGCCAGCAGCCAATACGGTTCGGGTGAGAACTCCTACGAGCAGTACTTC.

This chain uses TRBV6-1 with TRBJ1-4; 10 bases match TRBD1. Germline values: CDR1 MNHNS, CDR2 SASEGT. The V segment lost 9 bases and the J segment 5 bases; nucleotides outside the gene matches: 6. The CDR3 contains 14 residues. CDR3 DNA: TGTGCCAGTCTAATGACAGGGGGCAATGAAAAACTGTTTTTT. It is translated as CASLMTGGNEKLFF.

The rearrangement links TRBV11-2 to TRBJ2-1; D gene uncertain. This CDR3 has 16 residues. V shed 1 base and J shed 3 bases, with 13 bases lying between them. The germline V gene has CDR1 SGHAT and CDR2 FQNNGV. CDR3 coding DNA: TGTGCCAGCAGCTTAGTAGCCGCTCCCCTCTACAATGAGCAGTTCTTC. Protein sequence: CASSLVAAPLYNEQFF.

The CDR3 sequence: CASSYTLPPGELFF. The CDR3 DNA reads TGTGCCAGCAGTTATACACTACCGCCCGGGGAGCTGTTTTTT. V gene TRBV6-6 combines with J gene TRBJ2-2; D gene unclear. The germline V gene has CDR1 MNHNY and CDR2 SVGAGI (reference sequence). V gave up 3 bases and J gave up 6 bases, with 11 bases separating them. The CDR3 spans 14 residues.

This rearrangement joins TRBV7-8 to TRBJ2-2; D ambiguous. The CDR3 is made up of 15 amino acids. The germline CDR1 and CDR2 sequences are SGHVS and FQNEAQ. V was trimmed by 5 bases and J by 5 bases, leaving 15 bases between them. The CDR3 is CASSARPSGTGELFF. The CDR3 DNA reads as TGTGCCAGCAGCGCCCGCCCATCAGGTACCGGGGAGCTGTTTTTT.

The chain joins TRBV28 to TRBJ1-2; 8 bases map to TRBD1. V gave up 5 bases and J gave up 8 bases; unmatched junction bases: 4. Germline lookup yields CDR1 MDHEN and CDR2 SYDVKM. The CDR3 extends over 12 amino acids. CDR3 sequence (DNA): TGTGCCAGCAGTCTCGACAGGGGCGGCTACACCTTC. As protein: CASSLDRGGYTF.

This clone was counted only a few times. The chain recombines TRBV7-2 with TRBJ2-1; TRBD2 matches 8 bases. The V and J ends lost 5 bases and 9 bases, in that order; junction bases with no gene match: 9. CDR1 is SGHTA, CDR2 FQGNSA, per germline. This CDR3 has 14 amino acids. The CDR3 nucleotides are TGTGCCAGCAGCCTGTTTAGCGGGAACGGTGAGCAGTTCTTC. It specifies CASSLFSGNGEQFF.

This sequence joins TRBV10-3 and TRBJ2-1; 12 nucleotides agree with TRBD2. V shed 5 bases and J 2 bases; nucleotides not matched to a gene: 7. CDR3 size: 17 residues. Germline V gene lookup returns CDR1 ENHRY and CDR2 SYGVKD. This CDR3 is CAISSSSGRGTYNEQFF. The CDR3 coding sequence is TGTGCCATCAGTTCGTCTAGCGGGAGGGGGACCTACAATGAGCAGTTCTTC.

The chain is built from TRBV7-9 and TRBJ1-3, with D tentatively TRBD1 (5 bases). Germline loops: CDR1 SEHNR, CDR2 FQNEAQ (reference sequence). The CDR3 runs 17 residues. V was cut by 4 bases and J by 4 bases, with 20 bases left in between. In DNA, the CDR3 is TGTGCCAGCAGCTCGGAACTAGGGGACTGGTTCGGAAACACCATATATTTT. Residues: CASSSELGDWFGNTIYF.

The chain carries TRBV27 and TRBJ1-6, with 7 positions matching TRBD1. CDR3 length: 15 residues. J lost 8 bases, V lost 5 bases, and 9 bases had no gene match. Germline V gives CDR1 MNHEY, CDR2 SMNVEV (reference sequence). CDR3 nucleotides: TGTGCCAGCAGTGCCCTGACAGGGTGGGATTCACCCCTCCACTTT. Its protein product is CASSALTGWDSPLHF.

V usage is TRBV2 and J usage is TRBJ1-2, with TRBD1 matching 9 bases. The CDR3 has 18 residues. V gave up 1 base and J gave up 6 bases; unmatched junction bases: 15. Germline V gene sequence: CDR1 SNHLY, CDR2 FYNNEI. CDR3 loop: CASSEEYYRGLKLDGYTF. The DNA of the CDR3 is TGTGCCAGCAGTGAAGAGTACTACAGGGGGCTTAAGTTAGATGGCTACACCTTC.

V gene TRBV12-2 combines with J gene TRBJ2-7; the table's D gene call, TRBD2, was not cross checked with the DNA. TRBV12-2 constitutes a pseudogene. CDR3 length: 15 residues. This CDR3 reads CASRSPRSFPYEQYF. CDR3 bases: TGTGCAAGTCGCTCCCCCCGGAGTTTCCCCTACGAGCAGTACTTC.

The chain combines TRBV2 with TRBJ2-4; D perhaps matches TRBD2 (5 bases). CDR3 length: 13 residues. V was pared by 7 bases and J by 8 bases, with 15 bases between. Germline CDR1 SNHLY, CDR2 FYNNEI. The CDR3 here is CASTPNSGDIQYF. The CDR3 DNA reads TGTGCCAGCACCCCCAATTCCGGGGACATTCAGTACTTC.

The chain employs TRBV11-2 and TRBJ2-7; a possible D gene is TRBD2 (6 bases). Germline CDR1 SGHAT, CDR2 FQNNGV. The length of the CDR3 is 12 residues. Deletions cut 6 bases from V and 3 bases from J, with 9 bases between. This CDR3 reads CASREGLYEQYF. CDR3 in DNA: TGTGCCAGCAGAGAGGGACTCTACGAGCAGTACTTC.

The chain couples TRBV11-2 to TRBJ1-1, with D possibly matching TRBD1 (5 bases). V lost 5 bases and J lost 0, with 19 bases in between. Germline CDR1 is SGHAT and CDR2 is FQNNGV. This CDR3 region has 17 residues. The CDR3 bases are TGTGCCAGCAGCCAGGGCCGGCAGACTTTCATGAACACTGAAGCTTTCTTT. Amino acid sequence: CASSQGRQTFMNTEAFF. The full variable domain, its missing parts supplied by reference TRBV11-2 and TRBJ1-1, is EAGVAQSPRYKIIEKRQSVAFWCNPISGHATLYWYQQILGQGPKLLIQFQNNGVVDDSQLPKDRFSAERLKGVDSTLKIQPAKLEDSAVYLCASSQGRQTFMNTEAFFGQGTRLTVV.

This rearrangement joins TRBV6-5 to TRBJ2-3, with TRBD2 as a possible D gene (5 bases). V was pared by 2 bases and J by 4 bases, with 10 bases between. Germline values: CDR1 MNHEY, CDR2 SVGAGI. This CDR3 is 14 amino acids long. The CDR3 coding sequence is TGTGCCAGCAGTTACGGGGAGTCAGCAGATACGCAGTATTTT. It translates to CASSYGESADTQYF.

This chain uses TRBV7-9 with TRBJ1-4, with TRBD1 matching over 10 bases. V was clipped by 0 bases and J by 3 bases; unmatched bases: 4. The CDR3 is 17 residues long. Germline-derived CDR1 and CDR2 are SEHNR and FQNEAQ (reference sequence). The CDR3 loop reads CASSLADRGKSNEKLFF. CDR3 sequence (DNA): TGTGCCAGCAGCTTAGCGGACAGGGGGAAGTCTAATGAAAAACTGTTTTTT.

This chain connects TRBV7-2 to TRBJ1-1; no firm D call. The germline V gene has CDR1 SGHTA and CDR2 FQGNSA. The germline V and J ends were trimmed by 5 bases and 1 base, with 8 bases remaining between them. The CDR3 runs 13 residues. In DNA, the CDR3 is TGTGCCAGCAGCCCCATGAGGAACACTGAAGCTTTCTTT. This codes for CASSPMRNTEAFF. Supplemented by reference TRBV7-2 and TRBJ1-1, the full variable domain reads GAGVSQSPSNKVTEKGKDVELRCDPISGHTALYWYRQSLGQGLEFLIYFQGNSAPDKSGLPSDRFSAERTGGSVSTLTIQRTQQEDSAVYLCASSPMRNTEAFFGQGTRLTVV.

This sequence joins TRBV6-6 and TRBJ2-5, with D unclear. The V gene lost 9 bases and the J gene lost 3 bases, with 8 bases spanning the gap. Germline V gene sequence: CDR1 MNHNY, CDR2 SVGAGI (reference sequence). CDR3 size: 11 residues. In nucleotides, the CDR3 is TGTGCCAGTTCCATAGAAGAGACCCAGTACTTC. Amino acid sequence: CASSIEETQYF.

There are a few counts of this clone. V usage is TRBV6-6 and J usage is TRBJ1-1; the match to TRBD1 covers 8 bases. CDR1 and CDR2 (germline): MNHNY, SVGAGI (reference sequence). The trim removed 4 bases at V and 1 base at J, leaving 5 bases unmatched. This CDR3 region has 15 residues. The DNA of the CDR3 is TGTGCCAGCAGTTCGCTCGGGACAGGGAACACTGAAGCTTTCTTT. Its translation: CASSSLGTGNTEAFF.

The chain joins TRBV5-8 to TRBJ1-2, with D possibly matching TRBD1 (6 bases). Trimming pared 8 bases from V and 4 bases from J, leaving 21 bases between. CDR1 and CDR2 (germline): SGHTS, YDEGEE. This CDR3 region has 15 residues. As DNA, the CDR3 is TGTGCCAGTTCGTTTCGGGGAACAGGGATCTATGGCTACACCTTC. This sequence encodes CASSFRGTGIYGYTF. Supplemented by reference TRBV5-8 and TRBJ1-2, the full variable domain reads EAGVTQSPTHLIKTRGQQATLRCSPISGHTSVYWYQQALGLGLQFLLWYDEGEERNRGNFPPRFSGRQFPNYSSELNVNALELEDSALYLCASSFRGTGIYGYTFGSGTRLTVV.

As for this clone: One end of the junction does not line up with germline, which may come from a read error. The V and J genes are TRBV20-1 and TRBJ2-7; D is possibly TRBD2 (5 bases). The germline gives CDR1 DFQATT, CDR2 SNEGSKA (reference sequence). This CDR3 is built from 11 residues. CDR3 loop: CSAGEEDLQYF. The CDR3 DNA is TGCAGTGCTGGAGAGGAGGACCTGCAGTACTTC.

The genes are TRBV7-9 and TRBJ2-4, with D tentatively TRBD1 (6 bases). Between the trimmed V and J ends, which lost 2 bases and 2 bases, there was a span of 16 bases. Per germline, CDR1 SEHNR and CDR2 FQNEAQ (reference sequence). The CDR3 consists of 17 residues. As DNA, the CDR3 is TGTGCCAGCAGCTTAATGACAGGTCGGATAACCAAAAACATTCAGTACTTC. This encodes CASSLMTGRITKNIQYF.